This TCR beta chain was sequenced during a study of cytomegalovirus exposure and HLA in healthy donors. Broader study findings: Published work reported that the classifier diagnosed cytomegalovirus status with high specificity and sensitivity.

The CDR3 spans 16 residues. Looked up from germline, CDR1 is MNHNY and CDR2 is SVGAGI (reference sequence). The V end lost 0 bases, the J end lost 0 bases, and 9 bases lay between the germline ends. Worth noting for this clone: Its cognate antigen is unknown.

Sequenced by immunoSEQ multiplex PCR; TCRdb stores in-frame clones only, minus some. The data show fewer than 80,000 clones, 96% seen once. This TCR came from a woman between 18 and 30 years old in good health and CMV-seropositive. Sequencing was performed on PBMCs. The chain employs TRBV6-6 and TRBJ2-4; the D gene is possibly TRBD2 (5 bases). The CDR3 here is CASSYSAGQAKNIQYF. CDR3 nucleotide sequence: TGTGCCAGCAGTTACTCGGCGGGTCAAGCCAAAAACATTCAGTACTTC.